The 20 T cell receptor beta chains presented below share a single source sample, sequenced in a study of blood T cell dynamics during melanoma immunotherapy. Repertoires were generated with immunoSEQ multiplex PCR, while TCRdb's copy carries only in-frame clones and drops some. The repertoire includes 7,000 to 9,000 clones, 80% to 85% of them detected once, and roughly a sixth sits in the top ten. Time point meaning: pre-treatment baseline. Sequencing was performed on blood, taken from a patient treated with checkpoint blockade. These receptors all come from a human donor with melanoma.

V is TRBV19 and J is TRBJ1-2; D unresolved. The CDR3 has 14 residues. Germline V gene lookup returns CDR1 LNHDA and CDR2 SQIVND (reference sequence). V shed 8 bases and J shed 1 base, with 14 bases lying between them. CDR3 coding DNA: TGTGCCAGTTCGCCTAGGTTGGGTAACTATGGCTACACCTTC. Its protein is CASSPRLGNYGYTF.

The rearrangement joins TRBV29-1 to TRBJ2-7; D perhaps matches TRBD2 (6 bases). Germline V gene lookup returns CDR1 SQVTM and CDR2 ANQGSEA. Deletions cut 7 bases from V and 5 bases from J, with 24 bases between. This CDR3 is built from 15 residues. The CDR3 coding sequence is TGCAGCGCTAGGGCTTCGGGACTCGAAGGCGACGAGCAGTACTTC. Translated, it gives CSARASGLEGDEQYF.

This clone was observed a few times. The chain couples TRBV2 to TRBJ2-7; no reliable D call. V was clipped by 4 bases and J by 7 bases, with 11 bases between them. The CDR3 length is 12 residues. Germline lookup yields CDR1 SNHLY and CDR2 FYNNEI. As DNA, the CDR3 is TGTGCCAGCAGTGGGACGAGTAGAGAGCAGTACTTC. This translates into CASSGTSREQYF.

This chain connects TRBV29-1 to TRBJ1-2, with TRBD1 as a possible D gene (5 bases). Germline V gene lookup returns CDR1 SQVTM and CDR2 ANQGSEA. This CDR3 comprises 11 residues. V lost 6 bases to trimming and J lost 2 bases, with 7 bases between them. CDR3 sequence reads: CSVRDNYGYTF. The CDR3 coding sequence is TGCAGCGTCCGGGACAACTATGGCTACACCTTC.

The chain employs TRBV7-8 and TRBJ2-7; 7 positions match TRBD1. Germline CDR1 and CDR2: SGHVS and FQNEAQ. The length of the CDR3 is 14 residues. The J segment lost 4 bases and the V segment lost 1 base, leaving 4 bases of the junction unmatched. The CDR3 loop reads CASSLDGDSYEQYF. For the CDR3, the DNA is TGTGCCAGCAGCTTAGATGGGGACAGTTACGAGCAGTACTTC.

This chain's CDR3 is CASSGGQLSTGELFF. The CDR3 coding sequence is TGCGCCAGCAGCGGAGGACAGTTGAGCACCGGGGAGCTGTTTTTT. The V and J genes are TRBV5-1 and TRBJ2-2, with TRBD1 as a possible D gene (6 bases). Germline V CDR1 and CDR2: SGHRS, YFSETQ. This CDR3 is 15 amino acids long. V was shortened by 4 bases and J by 4 bases, with 14 bases between the two germline ends. Combining the CDR3 with reference TRBV5-1 and TRBJ2-2 gives the whole variable domain KAGVTQTPRYLIKTRGQQVTLSCSPISGHRSVSWYQQTPGQGLQFLFEYFSETQRNKGNFPGRFSGRQFSNSRSEMNVSTLELGDSALYLCASSGGQLSTGELFFGEGSRLTVL.

CDR3 nucleotide sequence: TGCGCCAGCAGCCAAGGGGAGGGTAGCGGTTCCTACGAGCAGTACTTC. It specifies CASSQGEGSGSYEQYF. This chain uses TRBV4-3 with TRBJ2-7; 7 nucleotides match TRBD2. This CDR3 has 16 amino acids. Losses at the gene ends were 1 base for V and 1 base for J; bases not matched to a gene: 7. The germline CDR1 and CDR2 sequences are LGHNA and YSLEER.

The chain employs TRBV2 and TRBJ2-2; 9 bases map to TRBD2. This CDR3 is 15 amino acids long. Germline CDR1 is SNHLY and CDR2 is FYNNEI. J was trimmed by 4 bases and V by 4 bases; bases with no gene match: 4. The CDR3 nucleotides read TGTGCCAGCAGTGCGGCGGGAGGGTTCACCGGGGAGCTGTTTTTT. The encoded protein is CASSAAGGFTGELFF.

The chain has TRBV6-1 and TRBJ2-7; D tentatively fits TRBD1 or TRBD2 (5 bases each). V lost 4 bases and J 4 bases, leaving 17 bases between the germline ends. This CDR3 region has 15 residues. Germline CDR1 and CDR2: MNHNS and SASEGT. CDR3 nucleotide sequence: TGTGCCAGCAGTGTTATCAGGGAGTTAGAATACGAGCAGTACTTC. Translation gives CASSVIRELEYEQYF.

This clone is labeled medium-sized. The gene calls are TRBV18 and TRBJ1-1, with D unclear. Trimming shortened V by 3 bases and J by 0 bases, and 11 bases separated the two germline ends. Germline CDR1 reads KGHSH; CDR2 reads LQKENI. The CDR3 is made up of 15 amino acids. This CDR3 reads CASSPSDGMNTEAFF. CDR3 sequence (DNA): TGTGCCAGCTCACCTTCCGACGGTATGAACACTGAAGCTTTCTTT. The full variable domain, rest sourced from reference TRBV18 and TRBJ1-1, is NAGVMQNPRHLVRRRGQEARLRCSPMKGHSHVYWYRQLPEEGLKFMVYLQKENIIDESGMPKERFSAEFPKEGPSILRIQQVVRGDSAAYFCASSPSDGMNTEAFFGQGTRLTVV.

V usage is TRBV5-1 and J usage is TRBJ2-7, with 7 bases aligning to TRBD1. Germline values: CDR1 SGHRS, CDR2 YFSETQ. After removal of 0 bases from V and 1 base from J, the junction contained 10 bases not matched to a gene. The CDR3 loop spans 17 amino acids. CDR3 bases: TGCGCCAGCAGCTTGGCCCAGACGACAGGGATATCCTACGAGCAGTACTTC. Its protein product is CASSLAQTTGISYEQYF.

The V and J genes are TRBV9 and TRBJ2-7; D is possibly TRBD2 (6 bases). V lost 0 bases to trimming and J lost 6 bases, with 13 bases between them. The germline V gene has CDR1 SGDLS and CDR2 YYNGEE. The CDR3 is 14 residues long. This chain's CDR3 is CASSVAQRAVEQYF. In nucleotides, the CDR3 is TGTGCCAGCAGCGTAGCCCAGCGGGCGGTCGAGCAGTACTTC.

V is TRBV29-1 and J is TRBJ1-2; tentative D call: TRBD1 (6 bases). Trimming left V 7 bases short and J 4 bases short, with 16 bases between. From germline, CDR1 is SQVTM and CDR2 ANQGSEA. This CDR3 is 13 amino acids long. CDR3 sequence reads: CSGGDTRGYGYTF. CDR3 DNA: TGCAGCGGGGGGGACACCCGTGGCTATGGCTACACCTTC.

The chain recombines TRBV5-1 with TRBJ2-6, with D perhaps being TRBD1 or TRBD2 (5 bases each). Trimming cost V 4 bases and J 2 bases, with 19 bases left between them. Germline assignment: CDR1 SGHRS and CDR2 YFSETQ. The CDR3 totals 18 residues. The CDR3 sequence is CASSPIGTRPPGANVLTF. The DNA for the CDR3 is TGCGCCAGCAGCCCGATCGGGACCCGTCCACCTGGGGCCAACGTCCTGACTTTC.

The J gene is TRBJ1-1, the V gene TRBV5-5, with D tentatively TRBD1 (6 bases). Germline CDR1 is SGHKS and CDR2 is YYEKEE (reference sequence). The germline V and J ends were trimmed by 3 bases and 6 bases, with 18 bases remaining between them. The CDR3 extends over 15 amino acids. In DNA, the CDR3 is TGTGCCAGCAGCTCCCGGGGGGCGATAAGCGCTGAAGCTTTCTTT. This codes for CASSSRGAISAEAFF.

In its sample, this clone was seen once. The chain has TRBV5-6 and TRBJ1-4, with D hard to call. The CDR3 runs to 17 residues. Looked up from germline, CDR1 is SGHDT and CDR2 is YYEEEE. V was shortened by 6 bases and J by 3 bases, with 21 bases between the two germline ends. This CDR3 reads CASTKFRMRKANEKLFF. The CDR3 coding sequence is TGTGCCAGCACCAAGTTTAGGATGAGGAAGGCTAATGAAAAACTGTTTTTT.

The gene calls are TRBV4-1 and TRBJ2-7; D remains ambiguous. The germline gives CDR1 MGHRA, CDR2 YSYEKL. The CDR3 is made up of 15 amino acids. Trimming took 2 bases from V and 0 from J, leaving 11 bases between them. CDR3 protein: CASSQISSVSYEQYF. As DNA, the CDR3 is TGCGCCAGCAGCCAAATTTCAAGCGTCTCCTACGAGCAGTACTTC.

CDR3 loop: CASSRQGANYEQYF. CDR3 DNA sequence: TGTGCCAGCAGTCGACAGGGGGCTAATTACGAGCAGTACTTC. The V and J genes are TRBV27 and TRBJ2-7; 10 bases align to TRBD1. V was pared by 5 bases and J by 4 bases, with 5 bases of the junction left unmatched. The V gene's germline CDR1 is MNHEY and CDR2 SMNVEV (reference sequence). The CDR3 is 14 residues long.

The CDR3 DNA sequence: TGCAGCGTTGGTGGACAGGATCAGCCCCAGCATTTT. Protein sequence: CSVGGQDQPQHF. The gene calls are TRBV29-1 and TRBJ1-5; TRBD1 matches 7 bases. The CDR3 consists of 12 residues. Germline V lookup: CDR1 SQVTM, CDR2 ANQGSEA. The ends lost 4 bases at V and 5 bases at J; junction bases unmatched: 2.

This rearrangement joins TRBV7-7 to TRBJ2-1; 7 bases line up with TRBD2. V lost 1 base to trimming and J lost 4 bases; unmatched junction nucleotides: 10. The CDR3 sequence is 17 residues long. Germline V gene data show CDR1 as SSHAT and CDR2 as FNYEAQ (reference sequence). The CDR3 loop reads CASSLGGRGSPYNEQFF. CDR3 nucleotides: TGTGCCAGCAGCTTAGGGGGTCGCGGGAGCCCATACAATGAGCAGTTCTTC.